Below, one T cell receptor beta chain is given with its context. Per the original data handling: Cell counts per sample came from amplifying reference gene primers. Data came from immunoSEQ multiplex PCR; TCRdb stores just in-frame clones and leaves some out. For V, J and clone size, that table is used; D and trimming come from the DNA. The repertoire holds around 200,000 clones, with roughly 90% as singletons. CDR1 and CDR2 from the germline V gene are LNHDA and SQIVND (reference sequence). The V segment lost 2 bases and the J segment 6 bases; nucleotides outside the gene matches: 14. The CDR3 length is 18 residues. This entry comes from a study of blood T cell repertoires in COVID-19. About the research overall: The samples span acute and convalescent COVID-19 from the United States, Italy and Spain. The cDNA or gDNA used as material had been derived from T cells, B-cell-depleted T cells, or PBMCs.

Sequences were obtained from peripheral blood. The chain links TRBV19 to TRBJ1-5; 9 bases align to TRBD1. The sequence was collected from a man between 18 and 29 years old with active or convalescent COVID-19. In DNA form, the CDR3 reads TGTGCCAGTAGTATAACATACGGGACAGGGTTCGGTCGTCAGCCCCAGCATTTT. It is translated as CASSITYGTGFGRQPQHF.